A selection of T cell receptor beta chains follows, all from one sample in a study of T cells after yellow fever vaccination. Each CDR3 protein is one row after TCRdb ran MiXCR on the 5' RACE reads. The table includes roughly 330,000 distinct CDR3 sequences, about 4% detected once. The sample consisted of PBMCs, taken 5 days after the yellow fever booster vaccination. These receptors were obtained from a man younger than 30 who received the YFV17D yellow fever vaccine. Both conserved end residues are part of each CDR3. D genes are given only for firm matches. Size is omitted from some rows. Given values are once, few, many or a class for expanded clones.

V	D	J	size	CDR3	DNA
TRBV4-1	-	TRBJ2-1	few	CASSQTGTSPYNEQFF	TGCGCCAGCAGCCAAACCGGGACCTCACCCTACAATGAGCAGTTCTTC
TRBV15	-	TRBJ1-4	-	CATSPGSEGNEKLFF	TGTGCCACCAGCCCAGGGTCCGAGGGTAATGAAAAACTGTTTTTT
TRBV12-3/TRBV12-4	TRBD2	TRBJ2-3	many	CASMFTSGGPTQYF	TGTGCCAGCATGTTCACTAGCGGGGGTCCTACGCAGTATTTT
TRBV5-1	-	TRBJ1-1	many	CASSLLGEFEAFF	TGCGCCAGCAGCTTGTTAGGGGAGTTTGAAGCTTTCTTT
TRBV5-1	-	TRBJ1-4	few	CASSLASQPNEKLFF	TGCGCCAGCAGCTTGGCGTCTCAACCTAATGAAAAACTGTTTTTT
TRBV12-3/TRBV12-4	-	TRBJ2-1	-	CASSLTGAQGYNEQFF	TGTGCCAGCAGTTTAACGGGGGCTCAGGGGTACAATGAGCAGTTCTTC
TRBV7-2	-	TRBJ1-1	-	CASSLQSGTAFF	TGTGCCAGCAGCTTACAGTCAGGGACAGCTTTCTTT
TRBV2	-	TRBJ2-6	few	CASVGLSGANVLTF	TGTGCCAGCGTAGGCCTATCTGGGGCCAACGTCCTGACTTTC
TRBV19	TRBD1	TRBJ1-1	few	CASSQWDRRTEAFF	TGTGCCAGTAGCCAGTGGGACAGGCGGACTGAAGCTTTCTTT
TRBV7-3	TRBD2	TRBJ2-3	few	CASSAGLAADTQYF	TGTGCCAGCAGCGCGGGACTAGCGGCAGATACGCAGTATTTT
TRBV9	-	TRBJ1-1	few	CASSVTVMNTEAFF	TGTGCCAGCAGCGTTACAGTCATGAACACTGAAGCTTTCTTT
TRBV12-3/TRBV12-4	-	TRBJ1-1	many	CASRQGITEAFF	TGTGCCAGCAGACAGGGTATCACTGAAGCTTTCTTT
TRBV4-1	-	TRBJ1-5	few	CASQDGSSNQPQHF	TGCGCCAGTCAAGACGGGAGTAGCAATCAGCCCCAGCATTTT
TRBV7-6	TRBD2	TRBJ2-7	many	CASSLEGGKEQYF	TGTGCCAGCAGCTTAGAGGGAGGGAAGGAGCAGTACTTC
TRBV24-1	-	TRBJ1-6	many	CATSDSGTANSPLHF	TGTGCCACCAGTGACTCCGGGACGGCAAATTCACCCCTCCACTTT
TRBV5-1	-	TRBJ1-2	few	CASSLDGINYGYTF	TGCGCCAGCAGCTTGGATGGGATAAACTATGGCTACACCTTC
TRBV4-1	-	TRBJ2-1	many	CASSHQGVVEQFF	TGCGCCAGCAGCCATCAGGGTGTGGTTGAGCAGTTCTTC
TRBV6-2/TRBV6-3	-	TRBJ2-7	few	CASSYPPAAEQYF	TGTGCCAGCAGTTACCCACCCGCGGCCGAGCAGTACTTC
TRBV10-3	-	TRBJ1-1	many	CAIRQTNTEAFF	TGTGCCATCAGACAGACGAACACTGAAGCTTTCTTT
TRBV15	-	TRBJ2-1	few	CATSRGTAYNEQFF	TGTGCCACCAGCAGAGGGACAGCCTACAATGAGCAGTTCTTC
TRBV29-1	TRBD1	TRBJ1-2	-	CSVARTGTGGSHTF	TGCAGCGTTGCCCGAACCGGGACAGGGGGGAGCCACACCTTC
TRBV5-6	-	TRBJ1-2	few	CASSLLGSGGSYGYTF	TGTGCCAGCAGCTTATTGGGATCGGGCGGGAGCTATGGCTACACCTTC
TRBV7-9	-	TRBJ2-3	few	CASSLINDRSGDTQYF	TGTGCCAGCAGCTTAATAAACGACAGATCTGGGGATACGCAGTATTTT
TRBV18	TRBD1	TRBJ1-2	-	CASSPQSGTGQYGYTF	TGTGCCAGCTCACCACAAAGCGGGACAGGACAATATGGCTACACCTTC
TRBV6-5	TRBD2	TRBJ2-1	many	CASSYSGAGGALGQFF	TGTGCCAGCAGTTACTCGGGAGCGGGGGGCGCTTTGGGGCAGTTCTTC
TRBV5-1	-	TRBJ2-2	many	CASYFGREVAGELFF	TGCGCCAGCTACTTCGGCAGGGAGGTCGCCGGGGAGCTGTTTTTT
TRBV9	-	TRBJ1-4	few	CASSASGDARSEKLFF	TGTGCCAGCAGCGCGTCAGGGGATGCCAGGAGTGAAAAACTGTTTTTT
TRBV10-3	-	TRBJ2-7	-	CAISVGGGTTYEQYF	TGTGCCATCAGTGTGGGGGGAGGCACCACCTACGAGCAGTACTTC
TRBV5-6	TRBD2	TRBJ2-2	many	CASSLVTSGGITGELFF	TGTGCCAGCAGCTTGGTTACTAGCGGGGGGATCACCGGGGAGCTGTTTTTT
TRBV5-1	-	TRBJ2-4	many	CASSLNDRRSIQYF	TGCGCCAGCAGCTTGAACGACAGGAGGAGCATTCAGTACTTC
TRBV7-9	-	TRBJ2-7	few	CASGPISYEQYF	TGTGCCAGCGGGCCCATTTCCTACGAGCAGTACTTC
TRBV7-9	-	TRBJ1-1	few	CASSRVASRDTEAFF	TGTGCCAGCAGCCGAGTGGCGTCCCGGGACACTGAAGCTTTCTTT
TRBV6-1	-	TRBJ1-2	-	CASSEIGLYGYTF	TGTGCCAGCAGTGAAATCGGACTCTATGGCTACACCTTC
TRBV4-1	-	TRBJ2-1	-	CASSQDRRPYNEQFF	TGCGCCAGCAGCCAAGATAGAAGGCCATACAATGAGCAGTTCTTC
TRBV5-1	-	TRBJ2-5	-	CASCLRGKGETQYF	TGCGCCAGCTGCTTAAGGGGCAAGGGGGAGACCCAGTACTTC
TRBV19	TRBD1	TRBJ1-1	few	CASSKYRGAGTEAFF	TGTGCCAGTAGTAAGTACAGGGGCGCCGGTACTGAAGCTTTCTTT
TRBV12-3/TRBV12-4	TRBD1	TRBJ2-5	-	CASSSTGDQETQYF	TGTGCCAGCAGTTCCACAGGGGACCAAGAGACCCAGTACTTC
TRBV5-1	TRBD2	TRBJ2-5	-	CASSLRLAGDPRETQYF	TGCGCCAGCAGCCTCCGACTAGCGGGGGACCCTCGGGAAACCCAGTACTTC
TRBV2	-	TRBJ2-5	-	CASKGYDVEKTQYF	TGTGCCAGCAAAGGTTATGACGTGGAAAAGACCCAGTACTTC
TRBV4-3	-	TRBJ1-1	many	CASSSRLGTEAFF	TGCGCCAGCAGCTCCCGGTTGGGCACTGAAGCTTTCTTT
TRBV20-1	TRBD2	TRBJ2-3	many	CSARELAGGISTDTQYF	TGCAGTGCTAGAGAACTAGCGGGGGGCATAAGCACAGATACGCAGTATTTT
TRBV7-9	-	TRBJ1-2	few	CASSLAPYGYTF	TGTGCCAGCAGCTTAGCGCCGTATGGCTACACCTTC
TRBV15	TRBD1	TRBJ1-1	many	CATRDRGGVTEAFF	TGTGCCACTAGGGACAGGGGCGGCGTCACTGAAGCTTTCTTT
TRBV20-1	TRBD2	TRBJ2-3	few	CSARGAGGPRDTQYF	TGCAGTGCTAGAGGTGCGGGGGGGCCCCGGGATACGCAGTATTTT
TRBV10-3	-	TRBJ1-2	few	CAISAGLSQYGYTF	TGTGCCATCAGCGCGGGACTCTCCCAATATGGCTACACCTTC
TRBV23-1	-	TRBJ2-4	-	CASSHPRPVKRKGGQSIQYF	TGCGCCAGCAGTCACCCAAGACCGGTGAAACGTAAGGGGGGTCAGAGCATTCAGTACTTC
TRBV5-1	TRBD1	TRBJ1-5	few	CASSLGTGARYSNQPQHF	TGCGCCAGCAGCTTGGGGACAGGGGCGAGATATAGCAATCAGCCCCAGCATTTT
TRBV5-6	-	TRBJ2-7	-	CASSPVGDEQYF	TGTGCCAGCAGTCCAGTGGGGGACGAGCAGTACTTC
TRBV20-1	TRBD1	TRBJ2-7	-	CSASRDRAPYEQYF	TGCAGTGCTAGCCGGGACAGGGCCCCCTACGAGCAGTACTTC
TRBV5-1	TRBD2	TRBJ2-2	-	CASSSELAGGLGSAGELFF	TGCGCCAGCAGCTCGGAACTAGCGGGGGGACTTGGATCCGCCGGGGAGCTGTTTTTT
TRBV15	-	TRBJ2-2	-	CATSRRGPKGELFF	TGTGCCACCAGCAGACGGGGACCGAAGGGGGAGCTGTTTTTT
TRBV9	-	TRBJ2-1	many	CASSVAGRGGYNEQFF	TGTGCCAGCAGCGTAGCGGGCAGGGGTGGCTACAATGAGCAGTTCTTC
TRBV7-2	TRBD1	TRBJ1-1	few	CASSAQQGWTEAFF	TGTGCCAGCAGCGCCCAACAGGGGTGGACTGAAGCTTTCTTT
TRBV7-9	-	TRBJ1-1	-	CASSFVPENTEAFF	TGTGCCAGCAGCTTCGTCCCCGAGAACACTGAAGCTTTCTTT
TRBV4-1	-	TRBJ1-4	-	CASSQVATNEKLFF	TGCGCCAGCAGCCAAGTCGCAACTAATGAAAAACTGTTTTTT